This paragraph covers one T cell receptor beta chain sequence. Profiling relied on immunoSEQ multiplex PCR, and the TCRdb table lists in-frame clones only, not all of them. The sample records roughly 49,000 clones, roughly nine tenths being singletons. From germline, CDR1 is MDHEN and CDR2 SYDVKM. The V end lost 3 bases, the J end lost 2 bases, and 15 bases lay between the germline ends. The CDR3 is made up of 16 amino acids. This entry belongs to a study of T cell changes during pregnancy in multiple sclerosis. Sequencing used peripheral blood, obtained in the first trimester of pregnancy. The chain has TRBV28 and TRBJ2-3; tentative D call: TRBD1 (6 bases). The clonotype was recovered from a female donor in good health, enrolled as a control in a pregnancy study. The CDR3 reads CASSFTGPQLTDTQYF. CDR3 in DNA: TGTGCCAGCAGTTTCACAGGGCCCCAACTCACAGATACGCAGTATTTT.